The entry that follows covers one TCR beta chain sequence. The data were taken from a study of T cell responses to AZD1222 COVID-19 vaccine. This table comes from immunoSEQ multiplex PCR, and its TCRdb copy is limited to in-frame clones, with some not included. The sample consists of around 130,000 clones, 75% to 95% of them appearing once. The germline V gene has CDR1 LNHDA and CDR2 SQIVND (reference sequence). With V trimmed by 5 bases and J by 8 bases, 6 bases remained unmatched. The length of the CDR3 is 14 residues. The sample was peripheral blood, taken 28 days after the second dose of the MenACWY control vaccine. The TCR comes from an adult who received the MenACWY meningococcal vaccine as a control. The genes are TRBV19 and TRBJ1-4, with TRBD1 identical over 9 bases. CDR3 amino acids: CASSWDREKEKLFF. CDR3 in DNA: TGTGCCAGTAGTTGGGACAGGGAAAAAGAAAAACTGTTTTTT.